This TCR beta chain was sequenced in a study of T cell repertoires in cytomegalovirus infection. Study-level results: HLA-C-restricted TCR beta clonotypes specific for CMV led the ex vivo response.

Per the germline V gene, CDR1 is LNHDA and CDR2 is SQIVND (reference sequence). Trimming removed 7 bases from V and 6 bases from J; junction bases left unmatched: 6. The CDR3 has 14 residues. TCRdb re-called the reads through MiXCR, storing one row per CDR3 protein. The sample yields about a million distinct CDR3 sequences, 30% to 40% seen once. Turning to this clonotype: The antigen remains unidentified.

Specimen: cultured CD8+ T cells from PBMCs, collected from culture after CMV antigen stimulation. This chain links TRBV19 with TRBJ1-6, with TRBD1 matching over 7 bases. The TCR sequence derives from a human donor in good health (CMV status not recorded). Some clones in this sample may be carry-over from other donors' samples. CDR3 nucleotide sequence: TGTGCCAGTACTGCTCGACAGGGTAATTCACCCCTCCACTTT. Translating gives CASTARQGNSPLHF.